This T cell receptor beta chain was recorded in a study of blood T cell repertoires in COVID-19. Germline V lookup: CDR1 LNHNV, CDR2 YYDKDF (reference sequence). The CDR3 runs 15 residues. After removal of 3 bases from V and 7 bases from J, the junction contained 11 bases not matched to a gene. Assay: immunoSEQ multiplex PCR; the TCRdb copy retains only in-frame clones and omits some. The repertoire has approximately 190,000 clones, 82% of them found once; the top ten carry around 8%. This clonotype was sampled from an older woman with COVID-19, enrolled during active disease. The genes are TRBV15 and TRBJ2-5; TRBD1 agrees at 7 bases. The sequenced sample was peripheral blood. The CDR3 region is CATSSRQGSAVTQYF. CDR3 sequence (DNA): TGTGCCACCAGCAGTCGACAGGGTTCCGCGGTGACCCAGTACTTC. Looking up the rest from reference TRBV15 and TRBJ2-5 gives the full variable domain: DAMVIQNPRYQVTQFGKPVTLSCSQTLNHNVMYWYQQKSSQAPKLLFHYYDKDFNNEADTPDNFQSRRPNTSFCFLDIRSPGLGDTAMYLCATSSRQGSAVTQYFGPGTRLLVL.